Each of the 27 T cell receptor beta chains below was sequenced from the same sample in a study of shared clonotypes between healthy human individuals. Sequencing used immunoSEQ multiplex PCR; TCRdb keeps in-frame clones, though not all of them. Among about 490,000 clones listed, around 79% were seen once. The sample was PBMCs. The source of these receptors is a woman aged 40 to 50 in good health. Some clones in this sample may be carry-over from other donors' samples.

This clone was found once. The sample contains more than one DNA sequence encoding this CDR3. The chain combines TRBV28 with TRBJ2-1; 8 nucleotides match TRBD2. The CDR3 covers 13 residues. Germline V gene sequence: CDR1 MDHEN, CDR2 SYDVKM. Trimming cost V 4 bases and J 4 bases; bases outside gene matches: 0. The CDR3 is CASSSSGYNEQFF. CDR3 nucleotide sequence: TGTGCCAGCAGTTCTAGCGGGTACAATGAGCAGTTCTTC. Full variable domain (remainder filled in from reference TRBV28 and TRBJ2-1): DVKVTQSSRYLVKRTGEKVFLECVQDMDHENMFWYRQDPGLGLRLIYFSYDVKMKEKGDIPEGYSVSREKKERFSLILESASTNQTSMYLCASSSSGYNEQFFGPGTRLTVL.

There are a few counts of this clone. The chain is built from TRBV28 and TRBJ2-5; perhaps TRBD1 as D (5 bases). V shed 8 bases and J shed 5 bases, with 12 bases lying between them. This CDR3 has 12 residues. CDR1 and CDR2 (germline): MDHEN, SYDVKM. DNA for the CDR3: TGTGCCAGCGCAGGGCTCGGGGAGACCCAGTACTTC. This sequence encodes CASAGLGETQYF. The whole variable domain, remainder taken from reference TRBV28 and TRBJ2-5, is DVKVTQSSRYLVKRTGEKVFLECVQDMDHENMFWYRQDPGLGLRLIYFSYDVKMKEKGDIPEGYSVSREKKERFSLILESASTNQTSMYLCASAGLGETQYFGPGTRLLVL.

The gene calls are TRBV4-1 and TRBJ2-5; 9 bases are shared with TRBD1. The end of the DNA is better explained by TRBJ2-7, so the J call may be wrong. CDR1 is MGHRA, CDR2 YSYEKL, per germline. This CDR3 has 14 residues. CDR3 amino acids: CASSQGQGVNEQYF. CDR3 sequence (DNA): TGCGCCAGCAGCCAAGGACAGGGGGTAAACGAGCAGTACTTC.

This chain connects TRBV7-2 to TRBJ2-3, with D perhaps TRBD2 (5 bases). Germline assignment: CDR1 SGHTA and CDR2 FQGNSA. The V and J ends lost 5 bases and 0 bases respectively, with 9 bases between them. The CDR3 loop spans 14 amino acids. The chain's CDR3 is CASSPEVSTDTQYF. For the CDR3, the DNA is TGTGCCAGCAGCCCGGAGGTGAGCACAGATACGCAGTATTTT.

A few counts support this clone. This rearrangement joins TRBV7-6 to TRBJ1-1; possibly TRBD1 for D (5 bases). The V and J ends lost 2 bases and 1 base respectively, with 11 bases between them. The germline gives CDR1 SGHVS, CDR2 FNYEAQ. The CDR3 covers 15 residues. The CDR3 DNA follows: TGTGCCAGCAGCTTATGGGACTCAGAGAACACTGAAGCTTTCTTT. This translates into CASSLWDSENTEAFF. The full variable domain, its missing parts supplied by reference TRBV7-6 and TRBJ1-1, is GAGVSQSPRYKVTKRGQDVALRCDPISGHVSLYWYRQALGQGPEFLTYFNYEAQQDKSGLPNDRFSAERPEGSISTLTIQRTEQRDSAMYRCASSLWDSENTEAFFGQGTRLTVV.

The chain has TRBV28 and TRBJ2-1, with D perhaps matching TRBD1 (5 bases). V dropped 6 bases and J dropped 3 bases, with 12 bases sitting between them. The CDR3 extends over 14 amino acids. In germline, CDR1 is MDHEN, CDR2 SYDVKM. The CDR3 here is CASRADIGYNEQFF. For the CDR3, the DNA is TGTGCCAGCAGGGCGGACATAGGCTACAATGAGCAGTTCTTC.

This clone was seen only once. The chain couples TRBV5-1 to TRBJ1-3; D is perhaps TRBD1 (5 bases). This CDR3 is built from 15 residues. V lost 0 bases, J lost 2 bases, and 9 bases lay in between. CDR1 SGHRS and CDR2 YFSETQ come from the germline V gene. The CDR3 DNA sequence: TGCGCCAGCAGCTTGGCCGGGACCGCTGGAAACACCATATATTTT. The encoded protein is CASSLAGTAGNTIYF.

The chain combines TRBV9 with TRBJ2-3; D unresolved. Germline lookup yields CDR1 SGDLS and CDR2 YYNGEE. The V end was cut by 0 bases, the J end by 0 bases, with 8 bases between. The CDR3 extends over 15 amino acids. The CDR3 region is CASSVVADSTDTQYF. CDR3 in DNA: TGTGCCAGCAGCGTAGTTGCCGACAGCACAGATACGCAGTATTTT.

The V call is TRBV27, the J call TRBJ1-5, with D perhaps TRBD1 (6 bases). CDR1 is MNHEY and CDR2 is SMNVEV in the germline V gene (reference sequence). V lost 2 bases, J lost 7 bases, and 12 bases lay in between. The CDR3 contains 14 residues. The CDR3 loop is CASSLRGARQPQHF. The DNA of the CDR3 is TGTGCCAGCAGTTTACGGGGGGCTCGGCAGCCCCAGCATTTT.

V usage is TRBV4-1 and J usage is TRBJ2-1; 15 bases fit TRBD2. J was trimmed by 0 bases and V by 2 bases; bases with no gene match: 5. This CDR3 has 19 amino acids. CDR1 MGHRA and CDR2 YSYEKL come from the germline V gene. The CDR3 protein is CASSQPGTSGRSSYNEQFF. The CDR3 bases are TGCGCCAGCAGCCAACCTGGGACTAGCGGGAGGAGCTCCTACAATGAGCAGTTCTTC.

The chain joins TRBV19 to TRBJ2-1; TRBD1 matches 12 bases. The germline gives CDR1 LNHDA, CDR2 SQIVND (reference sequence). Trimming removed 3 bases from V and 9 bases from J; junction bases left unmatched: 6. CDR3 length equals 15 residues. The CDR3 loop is CASSILGQGAGEQFF. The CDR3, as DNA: TGTGCCAGTAGTATTTTGGGACAGGGGGCTGGTGAGCAGTTCTTC.

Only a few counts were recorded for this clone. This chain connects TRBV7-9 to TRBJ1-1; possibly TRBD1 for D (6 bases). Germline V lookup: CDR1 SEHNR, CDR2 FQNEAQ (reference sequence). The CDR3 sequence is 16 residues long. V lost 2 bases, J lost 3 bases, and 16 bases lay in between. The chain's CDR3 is CASSLRGGLGDTEAFF. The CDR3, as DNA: TGTGCCAGCAGCTTAAGGGGGGGGTTAGGTGACACTGAAGCTTTCTTT.

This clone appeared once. The CDR3 loop reads CASSLAGTTYEQYF. CDR3 in DNA: TGTGCCAGCAGCTTAGCGGGGACTACCTACGAGCAGTACTTC. This chain joins TRBV7-3 and TRBJ2-7; 7 bases fit TRBD2. J lost 2 bases, V lost 2 bases, and 3 bases had no gene match. CDR3 length: 14 amino acids. Germline assignment: CDR1 SGHTA and CDR2 FQGTGA.

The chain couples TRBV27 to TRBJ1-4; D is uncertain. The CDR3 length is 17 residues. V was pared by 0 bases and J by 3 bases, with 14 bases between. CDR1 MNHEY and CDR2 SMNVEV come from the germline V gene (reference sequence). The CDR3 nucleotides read TGTGCCAGCAGTTTATCGATCGGCCAGTTATCTAATGAAAAACTGTTTTTT. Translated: CASSLSIGQLSNEKLFF.

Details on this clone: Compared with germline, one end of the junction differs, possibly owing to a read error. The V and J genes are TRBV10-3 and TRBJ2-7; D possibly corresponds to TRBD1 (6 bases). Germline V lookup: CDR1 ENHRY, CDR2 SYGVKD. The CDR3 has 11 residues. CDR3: CAISGGGPTNF. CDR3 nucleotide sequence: TGTGCCATCAGTGGAGGGGGACCCACGAACTTC.

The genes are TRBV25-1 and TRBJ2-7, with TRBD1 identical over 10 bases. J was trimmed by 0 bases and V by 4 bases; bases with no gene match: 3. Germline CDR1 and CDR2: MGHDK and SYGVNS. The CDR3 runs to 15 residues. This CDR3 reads CASSVRDRGSYEQYF. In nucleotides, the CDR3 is TGTGCCAGCAGTGTCCGGGACAGGGGCTCCTACGAGCAGTACTTC.

The CDR3 loop is CASSLHPGLEYEQYF. The DNA of the CDR3 is TGCGCCAGCAGCCTCCATCCGGGACTAGAATACGAGCAGTACTTC. The V call is TRBV5-1, the J call TRBJ2-7, with 8 bases fitting TRBD2. The CDR3 extends over 15 amino acids. Unmatched junction bases numbered 10, after V lost 4 bases and J lost 4 bases. Germline V CDR1 and CDR2: SGHRS, YFSETQ.

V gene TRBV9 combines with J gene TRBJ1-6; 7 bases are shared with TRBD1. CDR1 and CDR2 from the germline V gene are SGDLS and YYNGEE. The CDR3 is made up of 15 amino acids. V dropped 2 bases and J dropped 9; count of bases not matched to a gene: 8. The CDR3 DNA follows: TGTGCCAGCAGCGTCCTCGGACAGGCCGGTTCACCCCTCCACTTT. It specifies CASSVLGQAGSPLHF.

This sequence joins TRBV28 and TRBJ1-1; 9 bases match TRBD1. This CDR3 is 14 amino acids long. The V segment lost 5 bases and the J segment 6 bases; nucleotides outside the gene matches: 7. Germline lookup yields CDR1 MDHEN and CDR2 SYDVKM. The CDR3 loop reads CASSKRTGVAEAFF. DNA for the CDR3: TGTGCCAGCAGTAAACGGACAGGGGTCGCTGAAGCTTTCTTT.

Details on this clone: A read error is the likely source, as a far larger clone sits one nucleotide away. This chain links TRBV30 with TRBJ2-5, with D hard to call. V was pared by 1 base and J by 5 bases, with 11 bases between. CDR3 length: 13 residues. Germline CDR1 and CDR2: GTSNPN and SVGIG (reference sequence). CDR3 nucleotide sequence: TGTGCCTGGAGTGATTTAGATAAGGAGACCCAGTACTTC. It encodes CAWSDLDKETQYF.

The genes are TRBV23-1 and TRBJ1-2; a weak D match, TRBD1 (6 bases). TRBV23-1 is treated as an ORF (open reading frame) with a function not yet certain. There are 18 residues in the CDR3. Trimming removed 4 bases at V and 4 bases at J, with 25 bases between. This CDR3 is CASSRGQQIPHGPYGYTF. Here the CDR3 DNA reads TGCGCCAGCAGTCGAGGACAGCAGATACCCCATGGGCCCTATGGCTACACCTTC.

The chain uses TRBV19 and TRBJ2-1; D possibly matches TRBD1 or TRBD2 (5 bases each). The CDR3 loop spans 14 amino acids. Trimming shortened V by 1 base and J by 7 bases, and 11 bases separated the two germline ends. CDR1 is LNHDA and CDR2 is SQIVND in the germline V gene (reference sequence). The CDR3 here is CASSIVRGPNEQFF. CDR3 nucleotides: TGTGCCAGTAGTATAGTACGGGGCCCTAATGAGCAGTTCTTC.

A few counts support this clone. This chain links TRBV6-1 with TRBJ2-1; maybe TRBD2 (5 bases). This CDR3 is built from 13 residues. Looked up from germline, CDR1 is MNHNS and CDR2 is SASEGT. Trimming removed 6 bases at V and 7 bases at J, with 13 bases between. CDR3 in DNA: TGTGCCAGCAGGGTGGGCGGGTTAAATGAGCAGTTCTTC. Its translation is CASRVGGLNEQFF.

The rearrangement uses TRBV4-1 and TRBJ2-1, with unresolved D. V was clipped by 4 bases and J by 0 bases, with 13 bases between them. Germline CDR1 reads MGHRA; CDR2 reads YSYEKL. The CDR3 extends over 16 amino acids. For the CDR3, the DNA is TGCGCCAGCAGCCCCCATGCACTTGGCTCCTACAATGAGCAGTTCTTC. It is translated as CASSPHALGSYNEQFF.

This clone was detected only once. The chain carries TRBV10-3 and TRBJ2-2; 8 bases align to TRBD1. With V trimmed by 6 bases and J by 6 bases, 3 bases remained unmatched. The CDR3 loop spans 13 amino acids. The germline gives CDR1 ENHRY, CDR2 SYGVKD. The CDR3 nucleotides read TGTGCCATCAGCCAGGGGGCCTCCGGGGAGCTGTTTTTT. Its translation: CAISQGASGELFF.

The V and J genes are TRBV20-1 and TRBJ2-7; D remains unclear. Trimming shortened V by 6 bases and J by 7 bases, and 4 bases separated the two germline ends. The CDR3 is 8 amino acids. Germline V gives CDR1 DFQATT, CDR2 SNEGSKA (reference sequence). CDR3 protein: CSAGEQYF. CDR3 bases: TGCAGTGCGGGGGAGCAGTACTTC.

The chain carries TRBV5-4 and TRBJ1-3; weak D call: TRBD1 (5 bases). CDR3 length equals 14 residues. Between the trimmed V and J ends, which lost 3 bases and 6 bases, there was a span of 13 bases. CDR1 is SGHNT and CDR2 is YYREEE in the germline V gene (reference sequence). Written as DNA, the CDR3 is TGTGCCAGCAGCTCCGGGACTATGGTAAACACCATATATTTT. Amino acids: CASSSGTMVNTIYF.